The next 5 T cell receptor beta chains were all read from a single sample in a study of patients and donors after allogeneic stem cell transplantation (dated by TCRdb to about 2020). The library was prepared using RT-PCR. The sequencer was a NextSeq 550. The public reads were quality trimmed at Q25 with fastp and then assembled into clones with MiXCR by TCRdb, keeping productive beta chains. Every entry covers one CDR3 protein and lists the most common genes and DNA from its rows. The sample table records approximately 200,000 distinct CDR3 sequences; less than 45% of these occur just once. The top ten hold 33% of the sample. Sequenced input: blood, either unsorted or a sorted T cell fraction (not recorded which). The receptors were sampled from a human donor who was either an allogeneic HSCT recipient or a stem cell or donor lymphocyte infusion donor (not recorded which). It is not recorded whose cells these are; they may come from a transplant donor.

This clonotype was detected ten times or more. V and J are TRBV3-1 and TRBJ1-2, with D possibly TRBD1 on 6 matching bases. The V end was cut by 4 bases, the J end by 2 bases, with 17 bases between. The germline gives CDR1 LGHDT, CDR2 YNNKEL (reference sequence). CDR3 length: 16 amino acids. CDR3 in amino acids: CASSPPQGVKNYGYTF. The CDR3 nucleotides read TGTGCCAGCAGCCCCCCACAGGGCGTGAAAAACTATGGCTACACCTTC.

The CDR3 nucleotides read TGTGCCAGCAGTAGACAGGGGGGGAACACTGAAGCTTTCTTT. Protein product: CASSRQGGNTEAFF. J is TRBJ1-1 and V is TRBV6-5, with 9 bases that match TRBD1. The CDR3 contains 14 residues. V was clipped by 5 bases and J by 1 base; unmatched bases: 2. Germline values: CDR1 MNHEY, CDR2 SVGAGI.

A few counts support this clonotype. The V call is TRBV6-2 or TRBV6-3, the J call TRBJ1-5; a possible D gene is TRBD1 (5 bases). Trimming took 0 bases from V and 3 from J, leaving 18 bases between them. This CDR3 contains 18 residues. The germline CDR1 and CDR2 sequences are MNHEY and SVGEGT. The CDR3 spells CASSYSPGGSKNNQPQHF. The CDR3 region has the DNA TGTGCCAGCAGTTACTCCCCCGGGGGTAGTAAGAACAATCAGCCCCAGCATTTT.

The chain uses TRBV2 and TRBJ2-7; 12 nucleotides match TRBD2. Germline lookup yields CDR1 SNHLY and CDR2 FYNNEI. The CDR3 runs to 16 residues. Trimming removed 4 bases from V and 2 bases from J; junction bases left unmatched: 6. CDR3 loop: CASSGLAGALAYEQYF. The CDR3 DNA reads as TGTGCCAGCAGTGGACTAGCGGGAGCCCTTGCCTACGAGCAGTACTTC.

This clonotype was seen more than once but under ten times. This rearrangement joins TRBV6-5 to TRBJ1-2, with 10 bases fitting TRBD1. The CDR3 has 16 amino acids. With V trimmed by 2 bases and J by 4 bases, 7 bases remained unmatched. From germline, CDR1 is MNHEY and CDR2 SVGAGI. This chain's CDR3 is CASSYAPGQGLYGYTF. In nucleotides, the CDR3 is TGTGCCAGCAGTTACGCCCCGGGACAGGGGCTCTATGGCTACACCTTC.